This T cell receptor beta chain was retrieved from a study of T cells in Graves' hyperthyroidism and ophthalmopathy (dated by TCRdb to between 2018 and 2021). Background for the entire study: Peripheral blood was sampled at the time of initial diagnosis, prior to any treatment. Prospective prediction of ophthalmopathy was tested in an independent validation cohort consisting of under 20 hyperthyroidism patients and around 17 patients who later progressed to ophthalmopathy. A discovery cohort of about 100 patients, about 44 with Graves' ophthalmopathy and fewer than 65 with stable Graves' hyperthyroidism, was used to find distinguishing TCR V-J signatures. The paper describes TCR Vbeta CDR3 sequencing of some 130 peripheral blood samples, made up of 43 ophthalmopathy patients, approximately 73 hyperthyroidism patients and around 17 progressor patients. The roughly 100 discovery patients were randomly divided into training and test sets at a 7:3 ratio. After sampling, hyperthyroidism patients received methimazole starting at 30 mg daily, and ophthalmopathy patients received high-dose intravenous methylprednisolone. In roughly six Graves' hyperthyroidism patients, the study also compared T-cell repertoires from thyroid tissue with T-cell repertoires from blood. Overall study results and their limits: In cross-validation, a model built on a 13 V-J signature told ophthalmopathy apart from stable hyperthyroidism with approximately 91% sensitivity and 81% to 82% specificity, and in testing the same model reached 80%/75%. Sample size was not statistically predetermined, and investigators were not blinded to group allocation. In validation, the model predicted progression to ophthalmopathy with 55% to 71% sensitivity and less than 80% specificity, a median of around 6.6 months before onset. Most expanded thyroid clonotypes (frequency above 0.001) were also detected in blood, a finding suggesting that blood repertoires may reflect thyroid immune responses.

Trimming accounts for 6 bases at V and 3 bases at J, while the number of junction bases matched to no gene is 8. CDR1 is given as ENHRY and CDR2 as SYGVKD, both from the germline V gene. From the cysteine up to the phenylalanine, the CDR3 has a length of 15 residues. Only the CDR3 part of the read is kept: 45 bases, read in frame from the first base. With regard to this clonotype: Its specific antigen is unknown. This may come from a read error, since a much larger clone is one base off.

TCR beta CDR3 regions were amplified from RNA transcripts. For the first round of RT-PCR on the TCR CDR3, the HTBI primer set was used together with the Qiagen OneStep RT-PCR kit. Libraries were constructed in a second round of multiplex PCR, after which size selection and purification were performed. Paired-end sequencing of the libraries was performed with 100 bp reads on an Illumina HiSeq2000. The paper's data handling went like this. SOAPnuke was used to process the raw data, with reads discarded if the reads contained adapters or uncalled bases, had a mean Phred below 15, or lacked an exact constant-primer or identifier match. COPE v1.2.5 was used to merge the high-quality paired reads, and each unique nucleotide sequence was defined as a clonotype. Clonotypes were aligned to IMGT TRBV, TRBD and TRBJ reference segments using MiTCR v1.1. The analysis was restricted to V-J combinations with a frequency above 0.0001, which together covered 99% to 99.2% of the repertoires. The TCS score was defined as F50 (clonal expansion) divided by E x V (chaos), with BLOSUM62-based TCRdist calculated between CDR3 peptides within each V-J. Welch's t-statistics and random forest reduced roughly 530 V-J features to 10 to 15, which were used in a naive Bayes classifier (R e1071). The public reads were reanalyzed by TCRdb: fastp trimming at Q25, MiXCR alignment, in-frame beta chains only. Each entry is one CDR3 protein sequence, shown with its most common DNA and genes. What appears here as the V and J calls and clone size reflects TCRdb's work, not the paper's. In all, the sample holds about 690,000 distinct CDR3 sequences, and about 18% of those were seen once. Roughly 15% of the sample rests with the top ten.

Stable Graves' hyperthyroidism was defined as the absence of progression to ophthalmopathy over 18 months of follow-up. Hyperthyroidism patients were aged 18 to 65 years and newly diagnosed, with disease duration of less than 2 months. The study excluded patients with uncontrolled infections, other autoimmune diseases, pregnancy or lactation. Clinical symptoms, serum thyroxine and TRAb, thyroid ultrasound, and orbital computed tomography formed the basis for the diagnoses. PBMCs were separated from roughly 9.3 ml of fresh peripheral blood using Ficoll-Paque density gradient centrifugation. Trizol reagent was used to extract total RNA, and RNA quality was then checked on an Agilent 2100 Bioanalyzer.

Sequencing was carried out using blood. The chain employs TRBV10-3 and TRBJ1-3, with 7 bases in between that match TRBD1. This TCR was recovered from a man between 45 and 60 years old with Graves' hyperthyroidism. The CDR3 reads CAIREGQSCGNTIYF. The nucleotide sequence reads TGTGCCATCAGGGAGGGACAGAGCTGTGGAAACACCATATATTTT.